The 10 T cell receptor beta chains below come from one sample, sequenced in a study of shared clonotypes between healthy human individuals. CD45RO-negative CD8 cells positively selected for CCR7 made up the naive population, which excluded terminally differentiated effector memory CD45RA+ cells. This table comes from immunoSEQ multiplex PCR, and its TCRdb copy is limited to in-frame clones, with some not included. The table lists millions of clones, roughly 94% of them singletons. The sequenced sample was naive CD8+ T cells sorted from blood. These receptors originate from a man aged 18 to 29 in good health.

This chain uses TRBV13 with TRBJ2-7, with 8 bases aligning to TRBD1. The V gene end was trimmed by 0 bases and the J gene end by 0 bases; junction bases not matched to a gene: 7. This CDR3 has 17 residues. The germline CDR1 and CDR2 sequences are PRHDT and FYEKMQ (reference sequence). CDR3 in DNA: TGTGCCAGCAGCTTAGGCAGGGGGCCAGCGGGCTCCTACGAGCAGTACTTC. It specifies CASSLGRGPAGSYEQYF.

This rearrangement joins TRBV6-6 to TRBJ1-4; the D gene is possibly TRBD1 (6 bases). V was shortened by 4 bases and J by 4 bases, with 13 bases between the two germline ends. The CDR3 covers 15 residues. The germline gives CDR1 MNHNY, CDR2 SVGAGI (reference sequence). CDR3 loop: CASSSQQGFNEKLFF. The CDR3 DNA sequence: TGTGCCAGCAGTTCCCAACAGGGTTTTAATGAAAAACTGTTTTTT.

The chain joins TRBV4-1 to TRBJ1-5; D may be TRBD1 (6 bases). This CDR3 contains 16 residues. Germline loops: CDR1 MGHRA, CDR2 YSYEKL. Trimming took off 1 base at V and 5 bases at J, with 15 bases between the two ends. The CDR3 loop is CASSQAPSRGYQPQHF. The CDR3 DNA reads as TGCGCCAGCAGCCAAGCTCCCTCCAGGGGCTATCAGCCCCAGCATTTT.

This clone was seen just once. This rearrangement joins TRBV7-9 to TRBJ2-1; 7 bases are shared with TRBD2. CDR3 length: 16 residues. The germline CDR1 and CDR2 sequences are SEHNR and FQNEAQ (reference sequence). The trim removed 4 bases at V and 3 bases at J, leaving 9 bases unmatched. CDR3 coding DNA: TGTGCCAGCAGCTGGGGCGGGAGTGGAATCTACAATGAGCAGTTCTTC. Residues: CASSWGGSGIYNEQFF.

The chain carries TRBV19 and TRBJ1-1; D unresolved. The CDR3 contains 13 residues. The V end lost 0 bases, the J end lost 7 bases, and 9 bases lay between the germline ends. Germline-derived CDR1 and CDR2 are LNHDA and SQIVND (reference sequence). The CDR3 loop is CASSIDLEDEAFF. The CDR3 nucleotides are TGTGCCAGTAGTATAGATCTCGAAGATGAAGCTTTCTTT.

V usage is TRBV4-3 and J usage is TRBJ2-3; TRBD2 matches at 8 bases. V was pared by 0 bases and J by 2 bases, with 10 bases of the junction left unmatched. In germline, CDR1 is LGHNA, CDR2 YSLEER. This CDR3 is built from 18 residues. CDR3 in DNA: TGCGCCAGCAGCCAAGATCGCCCTAGCGGGTTCATCACAGATACGCAGTATTTT. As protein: CASSQDRPSGFITDTQYF.

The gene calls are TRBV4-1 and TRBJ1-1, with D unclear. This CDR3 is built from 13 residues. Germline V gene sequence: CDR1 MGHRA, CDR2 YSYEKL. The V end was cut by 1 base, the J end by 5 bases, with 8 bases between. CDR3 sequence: CASSQASRTEAFF. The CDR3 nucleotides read TGCGCCAGCAGCCAAGCCTCGAGGACTGAAGCTTTCTTT.

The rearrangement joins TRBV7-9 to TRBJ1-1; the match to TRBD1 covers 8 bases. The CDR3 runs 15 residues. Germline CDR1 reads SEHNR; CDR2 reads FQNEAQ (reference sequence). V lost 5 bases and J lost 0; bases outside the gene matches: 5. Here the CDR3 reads CASSAGQGMNTEAFF. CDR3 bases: TGTGCCAGCAGCGCCGGACAGGGAATGAACACTGAAGCTTTCTTT.

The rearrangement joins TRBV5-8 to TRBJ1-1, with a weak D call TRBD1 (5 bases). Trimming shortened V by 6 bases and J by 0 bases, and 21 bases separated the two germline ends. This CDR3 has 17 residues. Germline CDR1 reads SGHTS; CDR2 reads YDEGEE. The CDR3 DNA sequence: TGTGCCAGCAACCCCCCCTGGGGCGGGTACATGAACACTGAAGCTTTCTTT. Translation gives CASNPPWGGYMNTEAFF.

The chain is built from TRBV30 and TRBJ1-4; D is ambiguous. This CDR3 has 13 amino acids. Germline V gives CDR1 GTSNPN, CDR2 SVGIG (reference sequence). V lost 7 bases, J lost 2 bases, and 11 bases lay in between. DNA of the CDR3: TGTGCCTCCGACGTTCCTACTAATGAAAAACTGTTTTTT. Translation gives CASDVPTNEKLFF.